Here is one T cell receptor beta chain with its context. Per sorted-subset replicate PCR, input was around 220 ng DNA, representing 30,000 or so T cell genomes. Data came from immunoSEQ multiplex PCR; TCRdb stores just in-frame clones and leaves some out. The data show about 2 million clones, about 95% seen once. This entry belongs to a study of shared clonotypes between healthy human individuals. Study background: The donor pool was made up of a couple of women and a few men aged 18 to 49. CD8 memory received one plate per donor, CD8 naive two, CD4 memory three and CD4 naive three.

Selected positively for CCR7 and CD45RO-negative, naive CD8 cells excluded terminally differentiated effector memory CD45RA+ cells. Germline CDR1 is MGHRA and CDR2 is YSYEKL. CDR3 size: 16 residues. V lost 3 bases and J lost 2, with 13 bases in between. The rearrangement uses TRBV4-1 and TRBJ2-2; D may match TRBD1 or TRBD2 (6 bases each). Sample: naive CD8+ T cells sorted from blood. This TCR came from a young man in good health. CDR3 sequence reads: CASSQRAGTNTGELFF. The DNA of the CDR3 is TGCGCCAGCAGCCAGAGGGCGGGGACAAACACCGGGGAGCTGTTTTTT.